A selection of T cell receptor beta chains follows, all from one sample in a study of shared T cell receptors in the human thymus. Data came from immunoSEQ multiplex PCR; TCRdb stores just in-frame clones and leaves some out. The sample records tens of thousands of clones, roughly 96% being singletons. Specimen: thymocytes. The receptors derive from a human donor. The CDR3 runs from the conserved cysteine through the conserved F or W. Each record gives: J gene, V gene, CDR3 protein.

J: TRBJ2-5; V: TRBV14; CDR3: CATLAGGPRETQYF
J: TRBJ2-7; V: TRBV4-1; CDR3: CASSQEGIGTGPPHTRYEQYF
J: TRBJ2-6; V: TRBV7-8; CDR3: CAGWWGGANVLTF
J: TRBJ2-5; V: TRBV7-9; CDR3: CASSLSRIHTTQEWWTQYF
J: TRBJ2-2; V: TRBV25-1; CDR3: CASSDYWGTGELFF
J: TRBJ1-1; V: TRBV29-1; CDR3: CSVEWAYGSGGANTEAFF
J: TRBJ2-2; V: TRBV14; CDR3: CASSPDRGANTGELFF
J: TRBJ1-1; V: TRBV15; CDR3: CATEERGNTEAFF
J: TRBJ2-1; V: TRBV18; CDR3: CASSPPPGGISYNEQFF
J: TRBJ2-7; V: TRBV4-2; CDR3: CASSQDSDRSSYEQYF
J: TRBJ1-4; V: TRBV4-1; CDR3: CASSQQAAPQWDEKLFF
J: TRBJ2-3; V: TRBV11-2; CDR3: CASSLSPDTQYF
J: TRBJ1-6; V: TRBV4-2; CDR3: CASSQVSNRLRVFSSPLHF
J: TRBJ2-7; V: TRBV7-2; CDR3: CASSRAGRSYEQYF
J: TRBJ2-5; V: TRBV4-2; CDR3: CASSQPWDPRVETQYF
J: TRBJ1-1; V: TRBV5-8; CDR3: CASSLVGGREAFF
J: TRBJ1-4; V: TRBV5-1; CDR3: CASSPDTTNEKLFF
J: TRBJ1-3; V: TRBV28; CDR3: CASSSASDRELVGNTIYF